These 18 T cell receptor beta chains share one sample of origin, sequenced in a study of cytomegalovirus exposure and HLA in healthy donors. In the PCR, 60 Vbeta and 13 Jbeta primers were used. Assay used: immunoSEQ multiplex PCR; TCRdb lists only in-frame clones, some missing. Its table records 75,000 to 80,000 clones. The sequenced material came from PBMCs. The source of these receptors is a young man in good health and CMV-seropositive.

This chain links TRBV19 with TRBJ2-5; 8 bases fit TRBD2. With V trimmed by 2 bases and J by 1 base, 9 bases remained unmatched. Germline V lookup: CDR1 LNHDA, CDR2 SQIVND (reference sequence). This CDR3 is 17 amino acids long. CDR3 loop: CASSISTAGAGQETQYF. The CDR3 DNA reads TGTGCCAGTAGTATAAGTACAGCGGGGGCCGGCCAAGAGACCCAGTACTTC. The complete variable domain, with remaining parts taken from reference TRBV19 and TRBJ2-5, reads DGGITQSPKYLFRKEGQNVTLSCEQNLNHDAMYWYRQDPGQGLRLIYYSQIVNDFQKGDIAEGYSVSREKKESFPLTVTSAQKNPTAFYLCASSISTAGAGQETQYFGPGTRLLVL.

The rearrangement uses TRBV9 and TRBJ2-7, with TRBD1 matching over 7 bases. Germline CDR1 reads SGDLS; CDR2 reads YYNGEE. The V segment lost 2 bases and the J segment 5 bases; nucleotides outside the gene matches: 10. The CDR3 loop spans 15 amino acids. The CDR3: CASSVLATGMDEQYF. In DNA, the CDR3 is TGTGCCAGCAGCGTTTTAGCGACAGGGATGGACGAGCAGTACTTC.

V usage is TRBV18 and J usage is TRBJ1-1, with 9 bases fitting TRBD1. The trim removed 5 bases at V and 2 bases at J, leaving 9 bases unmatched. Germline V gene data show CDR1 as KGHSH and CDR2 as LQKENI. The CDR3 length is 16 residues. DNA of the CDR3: TGTGCCAGCTCAACCCCCGGGACAGGGATAAACACTGAAGCTTTCTTT. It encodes CASSTPGTGINTEAFF. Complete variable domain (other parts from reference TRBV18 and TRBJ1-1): NAGVMQNPRHLVRRRGQEARLRCSPMKGHSHVYWYRQLPEEGLKFMVYLQKENIIDESGMPKERFSAEFPKEGPSILRIQQVVRGDSAAYFCASSTPGTGINTEAFFGQGTRLTVV.

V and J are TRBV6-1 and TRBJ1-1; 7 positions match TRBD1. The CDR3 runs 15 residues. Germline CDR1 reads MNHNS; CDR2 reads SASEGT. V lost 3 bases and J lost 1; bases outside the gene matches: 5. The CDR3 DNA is TGTGCCAGCAGTGACGAAGGGACAGCGAACACTGAAGCTTTCTTT. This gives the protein CASSDEGTANTEAFF.

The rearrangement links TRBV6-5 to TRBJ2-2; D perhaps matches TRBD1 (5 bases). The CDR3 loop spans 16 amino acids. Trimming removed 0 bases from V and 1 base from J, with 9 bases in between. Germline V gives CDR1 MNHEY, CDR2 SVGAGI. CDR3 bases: TGTGCCAGCAGTTACTCGGGGCCAGAGAACACCGGGGAGCTGTTTTTT. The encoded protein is CASSYSGPENTGELFF.

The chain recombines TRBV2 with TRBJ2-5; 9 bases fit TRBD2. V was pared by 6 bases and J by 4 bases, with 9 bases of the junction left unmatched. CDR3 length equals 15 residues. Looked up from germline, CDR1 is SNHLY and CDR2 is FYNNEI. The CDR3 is CASSYGAGGAETQYF. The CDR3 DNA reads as TGTGCCAGCAGCTACGGGGCGGGGGGGGCAGAGACCCAGTACTTC.

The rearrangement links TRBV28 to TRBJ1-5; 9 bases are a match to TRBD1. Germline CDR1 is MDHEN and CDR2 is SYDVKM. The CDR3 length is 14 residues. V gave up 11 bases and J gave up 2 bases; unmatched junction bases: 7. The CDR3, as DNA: TGTGCCGGGACGACAGGGGGTCGCAATCAGCCCCAGCATTTT. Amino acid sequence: CAGTTGGRNQPQHF.

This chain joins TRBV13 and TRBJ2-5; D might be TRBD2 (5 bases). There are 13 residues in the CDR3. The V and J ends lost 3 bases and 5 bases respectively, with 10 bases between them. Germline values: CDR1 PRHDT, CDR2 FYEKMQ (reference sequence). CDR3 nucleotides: TGTGCCAGCAGCTTGGACTTTGGGGAGACCCAGTACTTC. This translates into CASSLDFGETQYF.

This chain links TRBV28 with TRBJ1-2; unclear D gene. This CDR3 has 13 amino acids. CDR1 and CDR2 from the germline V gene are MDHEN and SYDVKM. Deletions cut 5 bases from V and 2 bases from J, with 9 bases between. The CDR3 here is CASSRDINYGYTF. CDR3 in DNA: TGTGCCAGCAGTAGAGATATCAACTATGGCTACACCTTC.

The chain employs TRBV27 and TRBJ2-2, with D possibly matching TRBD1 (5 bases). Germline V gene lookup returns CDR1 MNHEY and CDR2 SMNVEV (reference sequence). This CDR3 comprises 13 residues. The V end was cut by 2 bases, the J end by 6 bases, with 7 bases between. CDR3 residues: CASSLAGSGELFF. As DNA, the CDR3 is TGTGCCAGCAGTTTAGCAGGGTCCGGGGAGCTGTTTTTT.

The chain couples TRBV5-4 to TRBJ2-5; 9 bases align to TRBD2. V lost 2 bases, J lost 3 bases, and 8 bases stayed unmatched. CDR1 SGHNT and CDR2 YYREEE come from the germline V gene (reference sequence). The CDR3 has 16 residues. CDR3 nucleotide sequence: TGTGCCAGCAGCTTCGGCAGGGAGCGGGGGGAAGAGACCCAGTACTTC. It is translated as CASSFGRERGEETQYF.

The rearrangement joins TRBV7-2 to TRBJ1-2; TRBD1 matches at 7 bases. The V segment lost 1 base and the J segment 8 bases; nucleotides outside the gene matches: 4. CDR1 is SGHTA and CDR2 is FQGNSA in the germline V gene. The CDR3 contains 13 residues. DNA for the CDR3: TGTGCCAGCAGCTTAGTGACAGGGAGAGGCTACACCTTC. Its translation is CASSLVTGRGYTF.

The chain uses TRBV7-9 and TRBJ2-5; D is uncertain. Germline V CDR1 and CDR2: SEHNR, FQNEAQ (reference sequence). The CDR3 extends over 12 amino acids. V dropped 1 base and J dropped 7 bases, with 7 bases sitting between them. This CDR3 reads CASSLGSGTQYF. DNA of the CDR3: TGTGCCAGCAGCTTAGGGTCCGGGACCCAGTACTTC.

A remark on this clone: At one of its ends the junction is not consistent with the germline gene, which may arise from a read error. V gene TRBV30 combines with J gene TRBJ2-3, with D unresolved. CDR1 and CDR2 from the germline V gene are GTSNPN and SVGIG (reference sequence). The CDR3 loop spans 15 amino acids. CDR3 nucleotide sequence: TGTGCCCGGAGTGCGGATCGAGGATACACAGATACGCAGTATTTT. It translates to CARSADRGYTDTQYF.

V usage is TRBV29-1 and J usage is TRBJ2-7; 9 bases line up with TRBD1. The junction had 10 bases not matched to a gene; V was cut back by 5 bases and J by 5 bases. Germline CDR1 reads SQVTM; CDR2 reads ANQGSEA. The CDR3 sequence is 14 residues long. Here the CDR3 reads CSVTPGQGGHEQYF. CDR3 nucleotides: TGCAGCGTTACCCCGGGACAGGGTGGCCACGAGCAGTACTTC.

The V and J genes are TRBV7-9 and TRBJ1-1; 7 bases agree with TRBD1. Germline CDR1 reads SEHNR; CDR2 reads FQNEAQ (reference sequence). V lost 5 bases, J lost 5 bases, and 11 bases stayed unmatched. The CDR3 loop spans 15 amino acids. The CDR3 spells CASSPYRGVKTEAFF. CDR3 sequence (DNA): TGTGCCAGCAGCCCCTACAGGGGAGTAAAAACTGAAGCTTTCTTT.

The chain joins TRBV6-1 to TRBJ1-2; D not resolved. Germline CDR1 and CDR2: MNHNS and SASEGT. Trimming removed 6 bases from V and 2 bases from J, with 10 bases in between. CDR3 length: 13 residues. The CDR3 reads CASRSSYNYGYTF. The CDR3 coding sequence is TGTGCCAGCAGGAGTAGTTACAACTATGGCTACACCTTC.

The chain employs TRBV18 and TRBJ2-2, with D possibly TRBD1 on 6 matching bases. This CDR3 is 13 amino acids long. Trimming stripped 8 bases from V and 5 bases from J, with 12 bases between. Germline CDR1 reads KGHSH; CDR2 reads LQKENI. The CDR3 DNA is TGTGCCAGCCAGGGGTCTGGGACCGGGGAGCTGTTTTTT. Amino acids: CASQGSGTGELFF.